These T cell receptor beta chains were read from a single sample in a study of cytomegalovirus exposure and HLA in healthy donors. Using immunoSEQ multiplex PCR, the repertoire was profiled, and TCRdb retains in-frame clones only, with some absent. The sample shows 60,000 to 80,000 clones, less than 65% of them seen only once. Input material: PBMCs. Receptors originate from a man under 40 in good health and CMV-seronegative. CDR3s include the opening cysteine and the closing phenylalanine or tryptophan. D genes are given only for firm matches. Rows give clone size only sometimes, using once, few, many, or a class for an expanded clone.

d_gene: TRBD1
v_gene: TRBV6-6
abundance: -
j_gene: TRBJ1-2
CDR3aa: CASSDRGFDGYTF
CDR3nt: TGTGCCAGCAGCGACAGGGGCTTCGATGGCTACACCTTC

d_gene: -
v_gene: TRBV11-3
abundance: -
j_gene: TRBJ1-2
CDR3aa: CASSEQTGYGYTF
CDR3nt: TGTGCCAGCAGCGAACAGACAGGCTATGGCTACACCTTC

d_gene: -
v_gene: TRBV7-9
abundance: few
j_gene: TRBJ1-4
CDR3aa: CASGRQDEKLFF
CDR3nt: TGTGCCAGCGGGAGGCAGGACGAAAAACTGTTTTTT

d_gene: -
v_gene: TRBV19
abundance: -
j_gene: TRBJ1-4
CDR3aa: CASTDGVGVREKLFF
CDR3nt: TGTGCCAGTACCGACGGTGTAGGGGTTCGGGAAAAACTGTTTTTT

d_gene: -
v_gene: TRBV19
abundance: once
j_gene: TRBJ1-5
CDR3aa: CASSPQGQPQHF
CDR3nt: TGTGCCAGTAGTCCTCAGGGGCAGCCCCAGCATTTT

d_gene: TRBD1
v_gene: TRBV14
abundance: -
j_gene: TRBJ1-2
CDR3aa: CASSPFGQENYGYTF
CDR3nt: TGTGCCAGCAGCCCCTTCGGACAGGAAAACTATGGCTACACCTTC

d_gene: -
v_gene: TRBV14
abundance: -
j_gene: TRBJ2-2
CDR3aa: CASSQDRPNTGELFF
CDR3nt: TGTGCCAGCAGCCAGGACAGACCGAACACCGGGGAGCTGTTTTTT

d_gene: -
v_gene: TRBV9
abundance: few
j_gene: TRBJ1-4
CDR3aa: CASSVAGGGVEKLFF
CDR3nt: TGTGCCAGCAGCGTAGCTGGGGGAGGGGTTGAAAAACTGTTTTTT

d_gene: TRBD1
v_gene: TRBV7-6
abundance: few
j_gene: TRBJ2-1
CDR3aa: CASSLGQGAGSGQFF
CDR3nt: TGTGCCAGCAGTTTGGGACAGGGGGCCGGGAGCGGGCAGTTCTTC

d_gene: -
v_gene: TRBV30
abundance: -
j_gene: TRBJ2-5
CDR3aa: CAGPRDASQETQYF
CDR3nt: TGTGCCGGCCCGCGGGACGCTTCCCAAGAGACCCAGTACTTC

d_gene: -
v_gene: TRBV19
abundance: once
j_gene: TRBJ2-7
CDR3aa: CASSIDLPFRYEQYF
CDR3nt: TGTGCCAGTAGTATAGATCTTCCCTTCCGCTACGAGCAGTACTTC

d_gene: TRBD2
v_gene: TRBV7-2
abundance: -
j_gene: TRBJ2-1
CDR3aa: CASSLVALAGTTNEQFF
CDR3nt: TGTGCCAGCAGCTTAGTGGCACTAGCGGGGACCACCAATGAGCAGTTCTTC

d_gene: -
v_gene: TRBV6-5
abundance: -
j_gene: TRBJ1-2
CDR3aa: CASATGRYGYTF
CDR3nt: TGTGCCAGCGCGACAGGCCGCTATGGCTACACCTTC

d_gene: TRBD1
v_gene: TRBV7-8
abundance: few
j_gene: TRBJ1-2
CDR3aa: CASSLSSGTGYGYTF
CDR3nt: TGTGCCAGCAGCTTATCCTCCGGGACAGGATATGGCTACACCTTC